These 3 T cell receptor beta chains originate from one sample sequenced in a study of blood T cell repertoires in COVID-19. Some clones are missing from TCRdb's copy, which holds only in-frame ones; the method was immunoSEQ multiplex PCR. The sample lists around 70,000 clones, around 89% occurring once. Sequenced: peripheral blood. These receptors were collected from a man aged 55-75 years with acute or convalescent COVID-19.

V and J are TRBV5-4 and TRBJ1-6; weak D call: TRBD1 (6 bases). The CDR3 contains 18 residues. Germline V gene lookup returns CDR1 SGHNT and CDR2 YYREEE (reference sequence). V lost 2 bases to trimming and J lost 0 bases, with 15 bases between them. For the CDR3, the DNA is TGTGCCAGCAGCTTCCATGCTCAGGGGTACTCCTATAATTCACCCCTCCACTTT. Translating gives CASSFHAQGYSYNSPLHF.

The chain uses TRBV5-1 and TRBJ2-7; 11 bases match TRBD2. From germline, CDR1 is SGHRS and CDR2 YFSETQ. The CDR3 loop spans 16 amino acids. Trimming at V came to 4 bases and at J to 6 bases, leaving 12 bases not matched to a gene. The CDR3 sequence is CASSIRELAGVGEQYF. CDR3 DNA sequence: TGCGCCAGCAGCATCCGAGAACTAGCGGGAGTTGGCGAGCAGTACTTC.

The V and J genes are TRBV19 and TRBJ2-2, with D possibly being TRBD1 (5 bases). The CDR3 is 15 residues long. The ends were cut back, 3 bases at V and 3 bases at J, with 11 bases in the middle. Looked up from germline, CDR1 is LNHDA and CDR2 is SQIVND (reference sequence). CDR3 sequence (DNA): TGTGCCAGTAGTATCAGGGTGGGGCACACCGGGGAGCTGTTTTTT. Its protein is CASSIRVGHTGELFF.